This T cell receptor beta chain was profiled in a study of T cells in tuberculosis. Study at large: IGRA-negative adolescents, IGRA-positive adolescents with latent tuberculosis and adults with active tuberculosis formed this South African cohort.

V was pared by 6 bases and J by 7 bases, with 3 bases of the junction left unmatched. The CDR3 consists of 12 residues. Germline V CDR1 and CDR2: SNHLY, FYNNEI. The method was immunoSEQ multiplex PCR; TCRdb's version includes in-frame clones alone and lacks a portion of them. The table shows tens of thousands of clones, with about 90% occurring only once. General study findings and limits: GMM-specific TCRs were nearer to active tuberculosis alpha repertoires, suggesting expansion. Using the GMM-specific repertoire gave about 86% accuracy versus approximately 70% with motifs. Selection depended on which cryopreserved specimens were available.

As to this clone: No antigen is known for it.

The chain uses TRBV2 and TRBJ2-1, with 7 bases fitting TRBD2. The sample consisted of PBMCs. This clonotype originated in a donor between 10 and 35 years old with latent tuberculosis or without tuberculosis infection. The CDR3 is CASRGLSNEQFF. Written as DNA, the CDR3 is TGTGCCAGCAGGGGACTATCGAATGAGCAGTTCTTC.